The present T cell receptor beta chain was sequenced within a study of T cell responses to AZD1222 COVID-19 vaccine. General study points: After two AZD1222 doses, spike-specific TCR breadth and depth rose versus day 0. Most donors were white British and more were female, and clonal diversity was possibly underestimated. Among spike-specific TCRs, nearly half reportedly target unmutated variant regions.

V lost 2 bases, J lost 5 bases, and 3 bases stayed unmatched. This CDR3 contains 14 residues. The germline V gene encodes CDR1 SEHNR and CDR2 FQNEAQ (reference sequence). Repertoires were generated with immunoSEQ multiplex PCR, while TCRdb's copy carries only in-frame clones and drops some. The sample has roughly 180,000 clones; 90% to 95% are singletons. About this clone: What it recognizes is unknown.

The sample was peripheral blood, taken on day 0 of AZD1222 vaccination. This chain connects TRBV7-9 to TRBJ2-1, with 7 bases fitting TRBD2. The TCR was taken from an adult in good health. The chain's CDR3 is CASSLNLADNEQFF. DNA of the CDR3: TGTGCCAGCAGCTTAAATCTAGCGGACAATGAGCAGTTCTTC.